Shown below are 25 T cell receptor beta chains from a single sample sequenced in a study of prognosis after radiotherapy for stage I lung cancer. Two-round multiplex PCR, the amplification method, yielded TCR beta CDR3 from genomic DNA. Primers targeting each individual TRBV and TRBJ gene were applied in first-round PCR. Each CDR3 protein gets one entry after TCRdb re-called the multiplex PCR reads with MiXCR. The sample includes around 8,600 distinct CDR3 sequences, 60% to 65% seen only once; the top ten take 20%. Here the sequenced sample was PBMCs, taken before or after stereotactic body radiation therapy (not recorded which). These receptors were taken from a donor of 50 years or more with non-small cell lung cancer.

Comments on this clonotype: A much larger clone is a single base away; this may be a read error. The chain recombines TRBV20-1 with TRBJ1-5, with D possibly being TRBD1 (6 bases). The CDR3 runs to 12 residues. CDR1 is DFQATT, CDR2 SNEGSKA, per germline (reference sequence). The DNA for the CDR3 is TGCATCCGGGGGCAAGTGGTCCAGCCCCAGCATTTT. Translation gives CIRGQVVQPQHF.

This clonotype has at least ten counts. The chain carries TRBV18 and TRBJ2-3, with D possibly TRBD2 on 6 matching bases. CDR3 length: 14 amino acids. Trimming removed 2 bases from V and 1 base from J, with 7 bases in between. Germline V CDR1 and CDR2: KGHSH, LQKENI. CDR3 amino acids: CASSPLAGTDTQYF. In nucleotides, the CDR3 is TGTGCCAGCTCACCATTAGCGGGCACAGATACGCAGTATTTT.

In its sample, this clonotype was seen a few times. Just one base apart from a much larger clone, this may be a read error. Since the CDR3 does not end with the conserved phenylalanine or tryptophan, this likely comes from a read error. The V call is TRBV20-1, the J call TRBJ2-7; weak D call: TRBD2 (5 bases). Between the trimmed V and J ends, which lost 6 bases and 5 bases, there was a span of 20 bases. The CDR3 runs to 14 residues. Germline V lookup: CDR1 DFQATT, CDR2 SNEGSKA (reference sequence). The CDR3 bases are TGCAGTGCCCCCCCATTGTGGGGAGCCCACGAGCAGTACTCC. It specifies CSAPPLWGAHEQYS.

The chain couples TRBV27 to TRBJ2-1; TRBD2 aligns across 7 bases. The J segment lost 2 bases and the V segment lost 6 bases, leaving 7 bases of the junction unmatched. Germline loops: CDR1 MNHEY, CDR2 SMNVEV (reference sequence). The CDR3 has 15 amino acids. Written as DNA, the CDR3 is TGTGCCAGCAGGGGATTAGCGGGTGCCTACAATGAGCAGTTCTTC. This sequence encodes CASRGLAGAYNEQFF.

By share, this clonotype counts as medium-sized. The chain links TRBV19 to TRBJ2-3, with D maybe TRBD2 (5 bases). V lost 2 bases to trimming and J lost 2 bases, with 11 bases between them. Germline V CDR1 and CDR2: LNHDA, SQIVND (reference sequence). The CDR3 extends over 15 amino acids. CDR3 DNA: TGTGCCAGTAGTATAAGCCCTAGCCCCACAGATACGCAGTATTTT. Translation: CASSISPSPTDTQYF. Full variable domain (remainder filled in from reference TRBV19 and TRBJ2-3): DGGITQSPKYLFRKEGQNVTLSCEQNLNHDAMYWYRQDPGQGLRLIYYSQIVNDFQKGDIAEGYSVSREKKESFPLTVTSAQKNPTAFYLCASSISPSPTDTQYFGPGTRLTVL.

The genes are TRBV4-1 and TRBJ1-2, with D perhaps matching TRBD1 (6 bases). V was cut by 1 base and J by 7 bases, with 13 bases left in between. Germline assignment: CDR1 MGHRA and CDR2 YSYEKL. The CDR3 totals 14 residues. CDR3 nucleotide sequence: TGCGCCAGCAGCCAAGTTAGGAAGGGGGGTGGCTACACCTTC. It yields the protein CASSQVRKGGGYTF.

The sample holds one count of this clonotype. This likely came from a read error, as a far larger clone is one base away. The chain recombines TRBV7-4 with TRBJ2-2, with TRBD2 identical over 7 bases. Germline V gives CDR1 SGHVT, CDR2 SQSDAQ. The CDR3 length is 14 residues. CDR3 DNA: TGTGCCAGCAGCTTACTAGCGGACACCTGGGAGCTGTTTTTT. It codes for CASSLLADTWELFF.

The chain carries TRBV6-2 or TRBV6-3 and TRBJ1-6, with TRBD1 as a possible D gene (6 bases). V was clipped by 4 bases and J by 4 bases, with 11 bases between them. The germline gives CDR1 MNHEY, CDR2 SVGEGT. CDR3 length: 15 amino acids. CDR3 nucleotides: TGTGCCAGCAGTTCTCCGACAGGTTATAATTCACCCCTCCACTTT. It codes for CASSSPTGYNSPLHF.

This clonotype showed up just a few times. V usage is TRBV27 and J usage is TRBJ2-1; the match to TRBD2 covers 7 bases. Losses at the gene ends were 5 bases for V and 3 bases for J; bases not matched to a gene: 1. Looked up from germline, CDR1 is MNHEY and CDR2 is SMNVEV (reference sequence). The CDR3 extends over 13 amino acids. The CDR3 DNA reads as TGTGCCAGCAGTCGGACTAGCTACAATGAGCAGTTCTTC. Encoded protein: CASSRTSYNEQFF.

This clonotype ranks as medium-sized. The genes are TRBV7-6 and TRBJ2-7; 9 bases map to TRBD1. The germline CDR1 and CDR2 sequences are SGHVS and FNYEAQ. The J segment lost 4 bases and the V segment lost 5 bases, leaving 9 bases of the junction unmatched. The CDR3 totals 15 residues. CDR3 in amino acids: CASSLRQGGIYEQYF. The CDR3 nucleotides are TGTGCCAGCAGCCTCAGACAGGGGGGAATATACGAGCAGTACTTC.

The chain recombines TRBV7-2 with TRBJ1-5; D uncertain. CDR3 length: 12 amino acids. CDR1 is SGHTA and CDR2 is FQGNSA in the germline V gene. V dropped 2 bases and J dropped 5 bases, with 4 bases sitting between them. The CDR3 sequence is CASSLWYQPQHF. The CDR3 DNA sequence: TGTGCCAGCAGCTTATGGTATCAGCCCCAGCATTTT.

This clonotype is medium-sized by share. The chain links TRBV6-8 to TRBJ2-3; 8 bases agree with TRBD2. This CDR3 region has 16 residues. V dropped 11 bases and J dropped 1; count of bases not matched to a gene: 14. The germline V gene encodes CDR1 MNHGY and CDR2 SAAAGT. This CDR3 is CAATEVAGGRTDTQYF. The CDR3 DNA is TGTGCCGCCACTGAGGTGGCGGGAGGCCGCACAGATACGCAGTATTTT.

Comments on this clonotype: This sequence is one base from a far larger clone and is likely a read error. The genes are TRBV6-1 and TRBJ1-1; a weak D match, TRBD1 (6 bases). The CDR3 has 13 amino acids. Germline V gene lookup returns CDR1 MNHNS and CDR2 SASEGT. The CDR3 loop is CAISYRGQSEAFF. CDR3 in DNA: TGTGCCATCAGTTACCGCGGACAGAGTGAAGCTTTCTTT.

The V and J genes are TRBV20-1 and TRBJ2-1; TRBD2 aligns across 11 bases. The CDR3 has 14 amino acids. V lost 4 bases and J lost 7; bases outside the gene matches: 6. Germline V gene data show CDR1 as DFQATT and CDR2 as SNEGSKA (reference sequence). The DNA for the CDR3 is TGCAGTGCTATAGCGGGAGGGCCACTGAATGAGCAGTTCTTC. Residues: CSAIAGGPLNEQFF.

This clonotype is termed medium-sized. This sequence joins TRBV27 and TRBJ2-1; 13 nucleotides match TRBD2. Germline V gene data show CDR1 as MNHEY and CDR2 as SMNVEV (reference sequence). Trimming took 3 bases from V and 12 from J; bases not matched to a gene: 17. CDR3 length equals 18 residues. In DNA, the CDR3 is TGTGCCAGCAGTTTGAGACAGGAGGGACTAGCGGGAAGGGGGGGGCAGTTCTTC. Its protein product is CASSLRQEGLAGRGGQFF.

The V gene is TRBV30, the J gene TRBJ1-2, with a possible D match to TRBD1 (6 bases). The germline CDR1 and CDR2 sequences are GTSNPN and SVGIG (reference sequence). V was pared by 4 bases and J by 8 bases, with 17 bases between. The CDR3 contains 13 residues. The CDR3 reads CAWKLTGGFGYTF. The CDR3 DNA reads TGTGCCTGGAAGCTGACAGGCGGCTTCGGCTACACCTTC. The whole variable domain, remainder taken from reference TRBV30 and TRBJ1-2, is SQTIHQWPATLVQPVGSPLSLECTVEGTSNPNLYWYRQAAGRGLQLLFYSVGIGQISSEVPQNLSASRPQDRQFILSSKKLLLSDSGFYLCAWKLTGGFGYTFGSGTRLTVV.

This clonotype is termed medium-sized (0.01 to 0.1%). The V and J genes are TRBV30 and TRBJ2-1; 10 bases align to TRBD2. With 1 base clipped from V and 4 bases from J, the junction kept 4 bases outside the gene matches. The CDR3 runs 15 residues. The germline V gene has CDR1 GTSNPN and CDR2 SVGIG (reference sequence). The CDR3, as DNA: TGTGCCTGGAGTGGGGAGCGGGAGGGATACAATGAGCAGTTCTTC. The encoded protein is CAWSGEREGYNEQFF.

This chain connects TRBV27 to TRBJ1-2; 8 positions match TRBD1. The CDR3 consists of 13 residues. The germline V gene encodes CDR1 MNHEY and CDR2 SMNVEV (reference sequence). After removal of 6 bases from V and 8 bases from J, the junction contained 8 bases not matched to a gene. CDR3 DNA sequence: TGTGCCAGCAGGACAGGGGCCGGGGAGGGCTACACCTTC. Protein: CASRTGAGEGYTF.

This rearrangement joins TRBV11-3 to TRBJ2-3, with 7 positions matching TRBD1. The CDR3 sequence is 16 residues long. Germline V gives CDR1 SGHNT, CDR2 YENEEA. J lost 0 bases, V lost 5 bases, and 8 bases had no gene match. The CDR3 coding sequence is TGTGCCAGCAGCCGCCTACAGGGGCTTAGCACAGATACGCAGTATTTT. Its translation is CASSRLQGLSTDTQYF.

The V call is TRBV7-9, the J call TRBJ2-1; D is perhaps TRBD1 (6 bases). In germline, CDR1 is SEHNR, CDR2 FQNEAQ (reference sequence). The length of the CDR3 is 14 residues. The V end lost 5 bases, the J end lost 4 bases, and 12 bases lay between the germline ends. The CDR3 spells CASSNQGMYNEQFF. Written as DNA, the CDR3 is TGTGCCAGCAGCAACCAGGGGATGTACAATGAGCAGTTCTTC.

V usage is TRBV6-2 or TRBV6-3 and J usage is TRBJ1-2; D not certain. Germline assignment: CDR1 MNHEY and CDR2 SVGEGT. The CDR3 consists of 13 residues. Trimming left V 6 bases short and J 4 bases short, with 12 bases between. The chain's CDR3 is CASSETGGYGYTF. The CDR3, as DNA: TGTGCCAGCAGCGAGACGGGTGGCTATGGCTACACCTTC.

This clonotype was seen only once. The chain joins TRBV12-3 or TRBV12-4 to TRBJ2-1; D may be TRBD2 (6 bases). V lost 5 bases and J lost 6, with 23 bases in between. The CDR3 covers 17 residues. DNA for the CDR3: TGTGCCAGCAGTAGAGAGAGGGGTCTAGGAGGGTTCAATGAGCAGTTCTTC. This gives the protein CASSRERGLGGFNEQFF.

By sample share, this clonotype is large (0.1 to 1%). The rearrangement joins TRBV6-5 to TRBJ2-2, with D tentatively TRBD1 (6 bases). Trimming left V 6 bases short and J 4 bases short, with 12 bases between. Germline V gene data show CDR1 as MNHEY and CDR2 as SVGAGI. There are 14 residues in the CDR3. The CDR3 here is CASRRDILTGELFF. Here the CDR3 DNA reads TGTGCCAGCAGACGGGACATCCTCACCGGGGAGCTGTTTTTT.

The chain combines TRBV30 with TRBJ1-5; D possibly corresponds to TRBD1 (6 bases). Germline V gene sequence: CDR1 GTSNPN, CDR2 SVGIG (reference sequence). V was clipped by 5 bases and J by 3 bases, with 11 bases between them. This CDR3 contains 13 residues. CDR3: CAWGGQPNQPQHF. CDR3 bases: TGTGCCTGGGGGGGGCAGCCCAATCAGCCCCAGCATTTT.

The chain carries TRBV20-1 and TRBJ2-7; 7 bases are shared with TRBD1. The V gene's germline CDR1 is DFQATT and CDR2 SNEGSKA (reference sequence). There are 14 residues in the CDR3. Losses at the gene ends were 5 bases for V and 8 bases for J; bases not matched to a gene: 15. CDR3 amino acids: CSAPMGDSSFKQYF. The CDR3 bases are TGCAGTGCTCCCATGGGGGACAGCTCATTTAAGCAGTACTTC.